This record looks at one TCR beta chain sequence and its context. The V segment lost 1 base and the J segment 5 bases; nucleotides outside the gene matches: 6. Germline lookup yields CDR1 LNHNV and CDR2 YYDKDF (reference sequence). The CDR3 runs to 15 residues. The sample is drawn from a study of shared T cell receptors in the human thymus. Generated by immunoSEQ multiplex PCR, the TCRdb table keeps only in-frame clones and is missing some. The table lists hundreds of thousands of clones, more than 75% of them singletons. This sample also belongs to another study, concerning human thymus T cells. That paper adds: Each of the donors was a healthy Finnish infant who was undergoing open corrective cardiac surgery for congenital heart defects. Resections from corrective heart surgery supplied the thymus tissue. Related work showed strongly overlapping thymic repertoires across unrelated individuals.

The sample taken for sequencing was thymocytes. This clonotype was obtained from a boy younger than two with a congenital heart defect. The gene calls are TRBV15 and TRBJ2-7; 9 bases line up with TRBD2. CDR3 coding DNA: TGTGCCACCAGCAGAGGGCGGGAGGGCCTCGACGAGCAGTACTTC. It translates to CATSRGREGLDEQYF. Supplemented by reference TRBV15 and TRBJ2-7, the full variable domain reads DAMVIQNPRYQVTQFGKPVTLSCSQTLNHNVMYWYQQKSSQAPKLLFHYYDKDFNNEADTPDNFQSRRPNTSFCFLDIRSPGLGDTAMYLCATSRGREGLDEQYFGPGTRLTVT.